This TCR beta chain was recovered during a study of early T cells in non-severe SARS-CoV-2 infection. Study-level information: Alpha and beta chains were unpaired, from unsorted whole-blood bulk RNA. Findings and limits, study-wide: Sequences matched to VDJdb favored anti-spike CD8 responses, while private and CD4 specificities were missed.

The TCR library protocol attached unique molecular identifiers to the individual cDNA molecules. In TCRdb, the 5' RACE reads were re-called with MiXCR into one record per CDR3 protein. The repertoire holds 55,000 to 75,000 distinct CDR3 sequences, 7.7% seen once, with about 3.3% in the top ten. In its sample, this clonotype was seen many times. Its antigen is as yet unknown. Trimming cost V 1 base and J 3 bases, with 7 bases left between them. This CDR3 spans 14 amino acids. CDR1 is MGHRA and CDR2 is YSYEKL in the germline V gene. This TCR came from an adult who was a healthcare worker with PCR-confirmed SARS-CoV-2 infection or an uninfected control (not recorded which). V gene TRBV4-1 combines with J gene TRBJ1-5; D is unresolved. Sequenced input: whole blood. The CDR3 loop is CASSQGTVNQPQHF. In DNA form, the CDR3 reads TGCGCCAGCAGCCAAGGTACAGTCAATCAGCCCCAGCATTTT.